This T cell receptor beta chain derives from a study of T cells in Graves' hyperthyroidism and ophthalmopathy. Study-wide context: Once the initial diagnosis was made, peripheral blood was obtained before any treatment. Findings and limits, study-wide: In the blood, most expanded thyroid clonotypes above 0.001 appeared as well.

Template material for amplifying TCR beta CDR3 regions consisted of RNA transcripts. Using the HTBI primer set, a first-round RT-PCR was run on the TCR CDR3. One entry per CDR3 protein results from TCRdb running MiXCR on the multiplex PCR reads. This table has 600,000 to 700,000 distinct CDR3 sequences, roughly 14% appearing once. V was pared by 4 bases and J by 4 bases, with 18 bases of the junction left unmatched. The V gene's germline CDR1 is SGHDN and CDR2 FVKESK. CDR3 length: 18 residues. The cohort's ophthalmopathy patients, a group with duration under 3 months, had a Clinical Activity Score of at least 3 and a NOSPECS grade of at least 4. This clonotype has ten or more counts. The antigen is unknown.

The sequence came from a woman between 35 and 50 years old with Graves' ophthalmopathy. The sample comprised blood. This rearrangement joins TRBV14 to TRBJ2-5; 7 bases are shared with TRBD1. CDR3 loop: CASSPHIIRQGGGETQYF. In DNA form, the CDR3 reads TGTGCCAGCAGCCCACACATTATTAGACAGGGCGGCGGAGAGACCCAGTACTTC.